This is a list of T cell receptor beta chains from one sample in a study of CD8 T cells in ankylosing spondylitis. TCRdb itself ran the 5' RACE reads through MiXCR, one entry per CDR3 protein. This sample carries 300,000 to 400,000 distinct CDR3 sequences, roughly 20% of them seen once, and the ten largest clones take around 13%. The sequenced sample was blood, either unsorted or a sorted T cell fraction (not recorded which). All receptors derive from a male donor with ankylosing spondylitis or in good health (not recorded which). The CDR3 runs from the conserved cysteine through the conserved F or W.

V: TRBV12-3/TRBV12-4; CDR3: CASMEGLAGTDTQYF
V: TRBV7-9; CDR3: CASSAETGLQETQYF
V: TRBV4-2; CDR3: CASSDAGTHNTEAFF
V: TRBV11-2; CDR3: CASRNSYTGELFF
V: TRBV12-3/TRBV12-4; CDR3: CASNRPTGGMYEQFF
V: TRBV20-1; CDR3: CSAAGGLGYTF
V: TRBV7-9; CDR3: CASTPAGGSTDTQYF
V: TRBV12-3/TRBV12-4; CDR3: CASNLGGPDTQYF
V: TRBV18; CDR3: CASSAGGAAHNQPQHF
V: TRBV7-3; CDR3: CASSSASNTGELFF
V: TRBV7-6; CDR3: CASSLAGTGARETQYF
V: TRBV2; CDR3: CASSQSRTGGNEQFF
V: TRBV28; CDR3: CASRESGTPINQQFF
V: TRBV20-1; CDR3: CSARSRQGPMNTEAFF
V: TRBV27; CDR3: CASRDREDYEQYF
V: TRBV29-1; CDR3: CSVRTGMGYEQYF
V: TRBV6-4; CDR3: CASSQSGSSDEQFF
V: TRBV9; CDR3: CASSVLTSGGGLDEQFF
V: TRBV2; CDR3: CASSTGSTGELFF
V: TRBV3-1; CDR3: CASSQPDSSSYNEQFF
V: TRBV29-1; CDR3: CSVSEPLREQFF
V: TRBV7-9; CDR3: CASSLGALGTGELFF
V: TRBV5-4; CDR3: CASGNRDSPLHF
V: TRBV29-1; CDR3: CSGRGADYEQYF
V: TRBV10-3; CDR3: CAISESISSSGVTYEQYF
V: TRBV7-9; CDR3: CASSWAWGSWETQYF
V: TRBV12-3/TRBV12-4; CDR3: CASSLGSAGGDEQFF
V: TRBV6-5; CDR3: CASGSGAHTDTQYF
V: TRBV3-1; CDR3: CASSQTYGGGVTYNEQFF
V: TRBV6-1; CDR3: CASSDRGRFWVFF
V: TRBV7-7; CDR3: CASSLTTGLKETQYF
V: TRBV3-1; CDR3: CASSQEFATNEKLFF
V: TRBV5-5; CDR3: CASSLARGWTGELFF
V: TRBV11-1; CDR3: CASSRESWVADYTDTQYF
V: TRBV6-1; CDR3: CAGGTGVSYEQYF
V: TRBV4-1; CDR3: CASSQDGDTYEQYF
V: TRBV15; CDR3: CATSSPRSNTGELFF
V: TRBV28; CDR3: CASSYADIQYF
V: TRBV6-5; CDR3: CASSYGLAGELFF
V: TRBV12-3/TRBV12-4; CDR3: CASSPRPSGGDTQYF
V: TRBV4-1; CDR3: CASSQVPSGGYEQYF
V: TRBV7-6; CDR3: CASSLARGGAWYNEQFF
V: TRBV6-5; CDR3: CASSYVGTGTGGTYEQYF
V: TRBV7-9; CDR3: CASSTRQGGDTEAFF
V: TRBV5-1; CDR3: CASSLLADSVVTQYF
V: TRBV11-2; CDR3: CASSEVVGTGELFF
V: TRBV12-3/TRBV12-4; CDR3: CASSLGTSGGDEQYF
V: TRBV4-1; CDR3: CASSHLSRGSAKNIQYF
V: TRBV6-5; CDR3: CASSSQRMTFEQYF
V: TRBV27; CDR3: CASSLLKGGSYNEQFF
V: TRBV12-3/TRBV12-4; CDR3: CASSFLLNQPQHF
V: TRBV12-3/TRBV12-4; CDR3: CASSLVGRSEQFF
V: TRBV5-1; CDR3: CASSLIGTGSDEQFF
V: TRBV6-2/TRBV6-3; CDR3: CASSGQASYNEQFF
V: TRBV12-3/TRBV12-4; CDR3: CASSPRVDTQYF
V: TRBV7-8; CDR3: CASSSRGRSSEQYF
V: TRBV7-8; CDR3: CASTHHLAGVPQETQYF
V: TRBV9; CDR3: CASSVEGGGPYNEQFF
V: TRBV4-2; CDR3: CASSRLAGVNEQFF